A single sample is the source of the 14 T cell receptor beta chains below, sequenced in a study of OX40 agonist ivuxolimab in advanced cancers. Only in-frame clones appear in the TCRdb table, and some are missing; sequencing was by immunoSEQ multiplex PCR. Of roughly 30,000 clones detected, about 86% appear once; the ten largest clones hold 30% to 35%. Sequencing used CD4+ or CD8+ T cells sorted from blood, obtained in a trial of the OX40 agonist ivuxolimab. These receptors were collected from an adult with an advanced solid tumor such as melanoma, head and neck, liver or kidney cancer.

The chain links TRBV27 to TRBJ1-5, with D maybe TRBD1 (5 bases). This CDR3 is 15 amino acids long. V lost 3 bases, J lost 3 bases, and 12 bases lay in between. Germline CDR1 reads MNHEY; CDR2 reads SMNVEV (reference sequence). The CDR3 DNA reads TGTGCCAGCAGTTTTGGGGGATTTAACAATCAGCCCCAGCATTTT. This codes for CASSFGGFNNQPQHF.

The chain carries TRBV19 and TRBJ1-2; the D gene is possibly TRBD1 (5 bases). V lost 7 bases and J 2 bases, leaving 14 bases between the germline ends. CDR3 length: 14 amino acids. Germline CDR1 and CDR2: LNHDA and SQIVND (reference sequence). In nucleotides, the CDR3 is TGTGCCAGTACTGCTTGGGGCGGGAACTATGGCTACACCTTC. Amino acids: CASTAWGGNYGYTF. The complete variable domain, with remaining parts taken from reference TRBV19 and TRBJ1-2, reads DGGITQSPKYLFRKEGQNVTLSCEQNLNHDAMYWYRQDPGQGLRLIYYSQIVNDFQKGDIAEGYSVSREKKESFPLTVTSAQKNPTAFYLCASTAWGGNYGYTFGSGTRLTVV.

This chain uses TRBV14 with TRBJ1-2; 8 nucleotides align to TRBD1. The CDR3 has 14 amino acids. Per the germline V gene, CDR1 is SGHDN and CDR2 is FVKESK. The V segment lost 6 bases and the J segment 4 bases; nucleotides outside the gene matches: 7. The CDR3 reads CASSADRGAYGYTF. CDR3 in DNA: TGTGCCAGCAGTGCCGACAGGGGCGCCTATGGCTACACCTTC. Using reference TRBV14 and TRBJ1-2 for the parts outside the CDR3, the full variable domain is EAGVTQFPSHSVIEKGQTVTLRCDPISGHDNLYWYRRVMGKEIKFLLHFVKESKQDESGMPNNRFLAERTGGTYSTLKVQPAELEDSGVYFCASSADRGAYGYTFGSGTRLTVV.

The J gene is TRBJ2-5, the V gene TRBV7-6, with D unclear. The J call may be in error: the DNA end matches TRBJ2-7 better. The CDR3 extends over 14 amino acids. Germline V lookup: CDR1 SGHVS, CDR2 FNYEAQ. Here the CDR3 reads CASTSFDDHYEQYF. The DNA of the CDR3 is TGTGCCAGCACCTCATTTGACGACCACTACGAGCAGTACTTC.

The chain is built from TRBV7-2 and TRBJ1-2, with D unclear. Germline-derived CDR1 and CDR2 are SGHTA and FQGNSA. The CDR3 loop spans 12 amino acids. V gave up 1 base and J gave up 11 bases, with 11 bases separating them. The CDR3 loop is CASSLGPLGYTF. The CDR3 DNA reads TGTGCCAGCAGCTTAGGACCGTTGGGGTACACCTTC.

A few counts support this clone. This rearrangement joins TRBV5-1 to TRBJ1-1, with D possibly TRBD1 on 6 matching bases. The germline V gene has CDR1 SGHRS and CDR2 YFSETQ. Trimming removed 0 bases at V and 2 bases at J, with 11 bases between. The CDR3 runs 15 residues. The CDR3 reads CASSLGPGANTEAFF. The CDR3 DNA sequence: TGCGCCAGCAGCTTGGGTCCGGGGGCCAACACTGAAGCTTTCTTT.

The chain recombines TRBV5-4 with TRBJ2-7; D unresolved. CDR1 and CDR2 from the germline V gene are SGHNT and YYREEE (reference sequence). The V and J ends lost 4 bases and 3 bases respectively, with 11 bases between them. The CDR3 totals 13 residues. Written as DNA, the CDR3 is TGTGCCAGCAGCCCCGACGAAAGCTACGAGCAGTACTTC. It encodes CASSPDESYEQYF.

This rearrangement joins TRBV14 to TRBJ2-5; D possibly uses TRBD1 or TRBD2 (5 bases each). CDR3 length: 14 residues. Trimming left V 4 bases short and J 5 bases short, with 14 bases between. The germline CDR1 and CDR2 sequences are SGHDN and FVKESK. The CDR3 DNA follows: TGTGCCAGCAGCCCGGGACCCTGGGAGGAGACCCAGTACTTC. This codes for CASSPGPWEETQYF.

The chain is built from TRBV27 and TRBJ1-1, with D possibly matching TRBD1 (5 bases). The CDR3 covers 15 residues. The germline CDR1 and CDR2 sequences are MNHEY and SMNVEV (reference sequence). V lost 2 bases, J lost 5 bases, and 15 bases lay in between. This CDR3 reads CASSLTPRGVTEAFF. The CDR3 nucleotides read TGTGCCAGCAGTTTAACCCCCCGGGGGGTTACTGAAGCTTTCTTT.

This chain connects TRBV10-1 to TRBJ2-7; D call uncertain. CDR3 size: 13 residues. From germline, CDR1 is WNHNN and CDR2 SYGVQD (reference sequence). The V end was cut by 2 bases, the J end by 5 bases, with 10 bases between. The CDR3 coding sequence is TGCGCCAGCAGTGAGAACTCACCGGACGAGCAGTACTTC. Protein sequence: CASSENSPDEQYF.

V usage is TRBV19 and J usage is TRBJ2-5; 10 bases fit TRBD1. CDR1 and CDR2 (germline): LNHDA, SQIVND (reference sequence). The trim removed 4 bases at V and 9 bases at J, leaving 8 bases unmatched. This CDR3 contains 14 residues. The CDR3 DNA reads TGTGCCAGTAGTAGGCGACAGGGGGCGGGGGCCCAGTACTTC. Its translation is CASSRRQGAGAQYF.

The chain has TRBV2 and TRBJ2-4; 7 bases map to TRBD1. The CDR3 sequence is 16 residues long. The V gene's germline CDR1 is SNHLY and CDR2 FYNNEI. V trimming: 2 bases; J trimming: 6 bases; junction bases outside the gene matches: 10. CDR3 DNA sequence: TGTGCCAGCAGTGAAATTGGGACAGCAAAAACAAACATTCAGTACTTC. Amino acids: CASSEIGTAKTNIQYF.

J is TRBJ2-7 and V is TRBV7-6; TRBD1 matches at 11 bases. The length of the CDR3 is 14 residues. CDR1 and CDR2 from the germline V gene are SGHVS and FNYEAQ. J gave up 3 bases and V 3 bases, and 1 base lay outside the gene matches. The CDR3 nucleotides read TGTGCCAGCAGCTTCGGGACAGGGGGCTACGAGCAGTACTTC. This gives the protein CASSFGTGGYEQYF.

The genes are TRBV9 and TRBJ2-1; TRBD1 matches at 10 bases. Germline CDR1 SGDLS, CDR2 YYNGEE. V shed 0 bases and J 6 bases; nucleotides not matched to a gene: 6. The length of the CDR3 is 16 residues. CDR3 bases: TGTGCCAGCAGCGTAGCCCGGGGACAGGGGCTCAATGAGCAGTTCTTC. As protein: CASSVARGQGLNEQFF.